What follows describes a single T cell receptor (beta chain). The target of this receptor is not known. No quality values exist for individual bases; no much larger clone is one base distant. This sample was included in a study of blood T cell repertoires in COVID-19 (dated by TCRdb to between 2020 and 2021). Turning to the overall study: Samples from collaborators originated in the United States, Italy and Spain and spanned both the acute and convalescent phases of COVID-19. Sample metadata almost always included a de-identified subject ID, COVID-19 status, age in years and sex. The prospective study material was composed of cDNA or gDNA derived from T cells, B-cell-depleted T cells, or PBMCs. The repertoires were released in a freely available public database intended as a resource for research on the immune response to SARS-CoV-2. The dataset comprised deeply sampled blood TCRbeta repertoires from subjects exposed to, actively infected with, or recovered from COVID-19. The samples were drawn from two sources: the first 160 participants of the ongoing ImmuneRACE study, and 1,254 subjects contributed by 6 global collaborators. Where HLA class I and class II types were available, the types were taken from metadata supplied by the sample provider, not from assay-based typing.

Study-wide findings and limitations: The quantity of clinical and demographic metadata differed by source and by participant and was supplied without curation.

Collaborating institutions collected whole blood in K2EDTA tubes following their own protocols. For TCRbeta analysis, collaborators shipped samples in one of three forms: frozen whole blood, isolated PBMCs, or DNA extracted from either of those sample types. TCRbeta CDR3 regions were amplified from genomic DNA by means of the immunoSEQ Assay, a bias-controlled multiplex PCR. As for how the authors treated the data: Within the assay, amplification of reference gene primers was used to estimate how many nucleated cells each sample contained. To quantify the absolute abundance of each unique TCRbeta CDR3 rearrangement, sequence reads were collapsed and filtered. Productive Simpson clonality was computed per sample as the square root of Simpson's diversity index over productive rearrangements. The source is immuneACCESS, and TCRdb retained only in-frame sequences with V and J called. Part of the clones is not carried over; for the studies checked, unresolved V genes explain less than half of this, and the remainder is unexplained. V, J and clone size derive from that table, while D and trimming were established from the DNA sequence. The sample data list roughly 63,000 clones, and less than 80% of these were observed just once. The ten most abundant clones make up about 8.9% of the sample.

The material sequenced was peripheral blood. This clonotype originated in a human donor in a cohort sampled during active COVID-19.

The DNA is TGTGCCAGCAGCCCTAGAGGTTCAACCTACGAGCAGTACTTC. It specifies CASSPRGSTYEQYF. This sequence uses TRBV27 and TRBJ2-7; the D gene remains uncertain. At the junction V is shortened by 6 bases and J by 2 bases, with 14 bases in between. The CDR3 runs 14 amino acids, cysteine and phenylalanine included. The sequence is cut down to CDR3 DNA, 42 bases in frame from base 1. Looking up the germline V gene (reference sequence) yields CDR1 MNHEY and CDR2 SMNVEV.